This T cell receptor beta chain was recorded in a study of beta chain features in type 1 diabetes. The germline gives CDR1 SGHDT, CDR2 YYEEEE. V lost 0 bases, J lost 4 bases, and 11 bases lay in between. This CDR3 has 15 amino acids. Stem cell-like memory, regulatory, central memory and naive CD4+ cells were sorted via CD45RO/CCR7/CD25/CD127/CD95/CD27. Only a few counts were recorded for this clone. As yet, its antigen is unknown. The whole isolated RNA underwent reverse transcription, so sequencing captured expressed TCRB transcripts. Assay: immunoSEQ multiplex PCR; the TCRdb copy retains only in-frame clones and omits some. Of more than 300,000 clones listed, around an eighth were seen once; the top ten hold around 0.02%. Broader study findings: All four CD4+ subsets from Type 1 diabetes patients carried moderately but significantly shorter TCRB CDR3s. Overrepresentation of cells with high TCR expression could result from cDNA sequencing.

The rearrangement uses TRBV5-6 and TRBJ2-1, with D perhaps TRBD2 (6 bases). This TCR derives from a man aged 18 to 35 in good health. The specimen sequenced was naive CD4+ T cells from blood. In nucleotides, the CDR3 is TGTGCCAGCAGCTTGGTGACTAGGGGATACAATGAGCAGTTCTTC. As protein: CASSLVTRGYNEQFF.